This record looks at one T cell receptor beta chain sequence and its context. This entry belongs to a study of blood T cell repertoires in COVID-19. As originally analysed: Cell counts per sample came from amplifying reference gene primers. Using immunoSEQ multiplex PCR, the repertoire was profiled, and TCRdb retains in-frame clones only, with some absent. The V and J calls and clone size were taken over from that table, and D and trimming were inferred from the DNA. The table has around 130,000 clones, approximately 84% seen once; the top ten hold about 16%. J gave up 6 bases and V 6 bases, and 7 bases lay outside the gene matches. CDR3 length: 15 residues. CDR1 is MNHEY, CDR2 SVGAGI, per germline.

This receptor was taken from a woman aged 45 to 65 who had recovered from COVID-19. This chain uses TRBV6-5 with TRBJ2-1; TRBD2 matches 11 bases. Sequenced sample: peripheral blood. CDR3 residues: CASRRLAGLLNEQFF. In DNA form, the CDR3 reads TGTGCCAGCAGACGACTAGCGGGACTACTCAATGAGCAGTTCTTC.